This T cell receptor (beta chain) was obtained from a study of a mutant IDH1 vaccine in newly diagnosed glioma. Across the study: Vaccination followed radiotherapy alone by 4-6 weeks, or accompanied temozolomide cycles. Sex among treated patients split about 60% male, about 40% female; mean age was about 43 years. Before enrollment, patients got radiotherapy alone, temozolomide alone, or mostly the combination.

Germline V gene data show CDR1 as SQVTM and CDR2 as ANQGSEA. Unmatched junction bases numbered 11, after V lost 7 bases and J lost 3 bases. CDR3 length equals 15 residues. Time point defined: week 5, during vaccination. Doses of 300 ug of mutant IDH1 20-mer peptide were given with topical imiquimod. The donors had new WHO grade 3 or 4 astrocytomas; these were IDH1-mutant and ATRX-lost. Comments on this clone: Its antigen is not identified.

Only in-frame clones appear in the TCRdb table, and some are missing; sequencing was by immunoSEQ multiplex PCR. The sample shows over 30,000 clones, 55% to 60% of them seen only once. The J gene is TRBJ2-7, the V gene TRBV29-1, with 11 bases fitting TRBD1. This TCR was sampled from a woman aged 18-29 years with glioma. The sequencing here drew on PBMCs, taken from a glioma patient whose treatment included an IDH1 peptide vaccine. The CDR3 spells CSASPPGTGGYEQYF. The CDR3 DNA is TGCAGCGCCTCGCCCCCCGGGACAGGGGGCTACGAGCAGTACTTC.